The 27 T cell receptor beta chains listed next were all sequenced from one sample in a study of neurological immune-mediated disorders. TCRdb called the 5' RACE reads again in MiXCR, with one record for every CDR3 protein. Of about 49,000 distinct CDR3 sequences detected, roughly 13% appear once; the ten largest clones hold 4.5%. Time point specified: longitudinal time-point 2. Material for sequencing was PBMCs. The source of these receptors is a male donor with HTLV-1-associated myelopathy (HAM/TSP).

This clonotype has at least ten counts. DNA of the CDR3: TGTGCCAGCAGCCCAGAGGAAGTCTATGGCTACACCTTC. It specifies CASSPEEVYGYTF. V usage is TRBV9 and J usage is TRBJ1-2; the D is unclear. V was clipped by 4 bases and J by 4 bases, with 11 bases between them. The CDR3 loop spans 13 amino acids. From germline, CDR1 is SGDLS and CDR2 YYNGEE.

The rearrangement joins TRBV10-3 to TRBJ1-1; D gene unclear. V dropped 2 bases and J dropped 4 bases, with 11 bases sitting between them. This CDR3 is built from 14 residues. Germline loops: CDR1 ENHRY, CDR2 SYGVKD. CDR3 DNA: TGTGCCATCAGTGAGGGATGGGAGCCCACTGAAGCTTTCTTT. Its translation is CAISEGWEPTEAFF.

Regarding this clonotype: A read error may produce the germline difference seen at one junction end. The chain has TRBV9 and TRBJ1-5, with D possibly TRBD1 on 5 matching bases. The CDR3 contains 14 residues. The germline V gene encodes CDR1 SGDLS and CDR2 YYNGEE. CDR3 coding DNA: TGTGCCAGCAGCGAAGGGAGGGGAGATCAGCCCCAGAATTTT. It is translated as CASSEGRGDQPQNF.

In its sample, this clonotype is medium-sized. The J gene is TRBJ2-1, the V gene TRBV5-1; the D call may be TRBD1 or TRBD2 (6 bases each). CDR1 and CDR2 (germline): SGHRS, YFSETQ. The CDR3 has 15 amino acids. Trimming removed 6 bases from V and 9 bases from J, with 22 bases in between. CDR3 bases: TGCGCCAGCACCCTAAGGTCGGGGGCAGGGAGTGAGCAGTTCTTC. Its protein product is CASTLRSGAGSEQFF.

This clonotype has a count of ten or more. V is TRBV7-2 and J is TRBJ2-1, with 8 nucleotides matching TRBD2. This CDR3 is built from 14 residues. Germline loops: CDR1 SGHTA, CDR2 FQGNSA. Trimming removed 3 bases from V and 4 bases from J; junction bases left unmatched: 2. CDR3 residues: CASSFVAGYNEQFF. The DNA of the CDR3 is TGTGCCAGCAGCTTCGTAGCGGGATACAATGAGCAGTTCTTC.

This clonotype was counted ten times or more. The V and J genes are TRBV4-3 and TRBJ1-2; D gene unclear. Per the germline V gene, CDR1 is LGHNA and CDR2 is YSLEER. The CDR3 covers 13 residues. V was clipped by 3 bases and J by 6 bases, with 11 bases between them. The chain's CDR3 is CASSHERSDGYTF. CDR3 nucleotides: TGCGCCAGCAGCCATGAGAGGTCGGATGGCTACACCTTC.

By share, this clonotype counts as medium-sized (0.01 to 0.1%). The chain couples TRBV5-6 to TRBJ2-5; D uncertain. Trimming stripped 0 bases from V and 3 bases from J, with 3 bases between. Looked up from germline, CDR1 is SGHDT and CDR2 is YYEEEE. CDR3 length: 12 amino acids. The CDR3 sequence: CASSLAEETQYF. CDR3 DNA: TGTGCCAGCAGCTTGGCAGAAGAGACCCAGTACTTC.

This clonotype was counted many times. The gene calls are TRBV20-1 and TRBJ1-5; D is unclear. V lost 6 bases and J lost 5, with 14 bases in between. The V gene's germline CDR1 is DFQATT and CDR2 SNEGSKA (reference sequence). This CDR3 has 13 amino acids. CDR3 sequence (DNA): TGCAGTGCCCTCTCGGGAGGTTATCAGCCCCAGCATTTT. Its translation: CSALSGGYQPQHF.

This clonotype was seen ten or more times. The chain joins TRBV20-1 to TRBJ2-4; D is perhaps TRBD1 (6 bases). V was clipped by 4 bases and J by 0 bases, with 7 bases between them. The CDR3 sequence is 13 residues long. Germline CDR1 reads DFQATT; CDR2 reads SNEGSKA (reference sequence). The CDR3: CSAIRGAKNIQYF. The CDR3 DNA reads TGCAGTGCTATCAGGGGAGCCAAAAACATTCAGTACTTC.

This clonotype was picked up many times. The chain couples TRBV20-1 to TRBJ2-1, with 15 bases lining up with TRBD2. V lost 5 bases to trimming and J lost 0 bases; unmatched junction nucleotides: 5. Germline CDR1 reads DFQATT; CDR2 reads SNEGSKA (reference sequence). The CDR3 runs 17 residues. The CDR3 loop reads CSASQGLAGGSYNEQFF. Written as DNA, the CDR3 is TGCAGTGCTTCTCAGGGACTAGCGGGGGGCTCCTACAATGAGCAGTTCTTC.

This clonotype was recorded many times. V gene TRBV28 combines with J gene TRBJ2-1; D remains unclear. There are 15 residues in the CDR3. Germline CDR1 is MDHEN and CDR2 is SYDVKM. V gave up 5 bases and J gave up 5 bases, with 16 bases separating them. CDR3 DNA sequence: TGTGCCAGCAGTCCCCCGATTGGGTACCACAATGAGCAGTTCTTC. Its translation: CASSPPIGYHNEQFF.

This clonotype was detected many times. The chain has TRBV4-1 and TRBJ1-3, with TRBD1 as a possible D gene (6 bases). V lost 0 bases and J 4 bases, leaving 13 bases between the germline ends. The CDR3 covers 16 residues. Germline CDR1 and CDR2: MGHRA and YSYEKL. The CDR3 DNA sequence: TGCGCCAGCAGCCAAGAGTCCAGGGGATACGGAAACACCATATATTTT. Amino acid sequence: CASSQESRGYGNTIYF.

The chain is built from TRBV6-1 and TRBJ1-5; D is possibly TRBD1 (5 bases). This CDR3 spans 17 amino acids. Germline V CDR1 and CDR2: MNHNS, SASEGT. Trimming took off 1 base at V and 8 bases at J, with 21 bases between the two ends. The CDR3: CASSEGDSHRFNKPQHF. In nucleotides, the CDR3 is TGTGCCAGCAGTGAAGGAGACAGCCACCGTTTTAATAAGCCCCAGCATTTT.

Ten or more counts support this clonotype. V gene TRBV20-1 combines with J gene TRBJ2-5; 9 nucleotides agree with TRBD2. The V segment lost 1 base and the J segment 4 bases; nucleotides outside the gene matches: 4. The CDR3 is 14 residues long. From germline, CDR1 is DFQATT and CDR2 SNEGSKA (reference sequence). CDR3 in DNA: TGCAGTGCTAGAGGCCTAGCGGGGCCAGAGACCCAGTACTTC. This gives the protein CSARGLAGPETQYF.

This clonotype was found many times. The CDR3 DNA reads as TGTGCCATCAGTGAGGCGGCAACAGATACGCAGTATTTT. Translating it yields CAISEAATDTQYF. The chain is built from TRBV10-3 and TRBJ2-3; D not resolved. Germline lookup yields CDR1 ENHRY and CDR2 SYGVKD. The CDR3 length is 13 residues. Trimming shortened V by 2 bases and J by 3 bases, and 6 bases separated the two germline ends.

There are many counts of this clonotype. V is TRBV5-1 and J is TRBJ1-1; D not resolved. The CDR3 runs 14 residues. Trimming stripped 0 bases from V and 5 bases from J, with 11 bases between. Germline V gene lookup returns CDR1 SGHRS and CDR2 YFSETQ. Here the CDR3 reads CASSLDSGRTEAFF. The DNA of the CDR3 is TGCGCCAGCAGCTTGGATTCAGGAAGGACTGAAGCTTTCTTT.

This clonotype appeared many times. The chain carries TRBV7-8 and TRBJ1-2; no reliable D call. The germline V gene has CDR1 SGHVS and CDR2 FQNEAQ. This CDR3 comprises 14 residues. V lost 1 base to trimming and J lost 2 bases, with 8 bases between them. The CDR3 loop is CASSLGQQNYGYTF. CDR3 bases: TGTGCCAGCAGCTTAGGGCAGCAAAACTATGGCTACACCTTC.

In regard to this clonotype: The junction does not match germline at one end; this may be a read error. The chain combines TRBV2 with TRBJ1-5, with TRBD1 identical over 11 bases. Germline CDR1 SNHLY, CDR2 FYNNEI. The CDR3 runs to 15 residues. The CDR3: CVSKTDRGREAPQHF. For the CDR3, the DNA is TGTGTCAGCAAAACGGACAGGGGGCGCGAGGCGCCCCAGCATTTT.

In this sample, this clonotype turned up many times. V usage is TRBV5-5 and J usage is TRBJ1-1; 10 bases agree with TRBD1. In germline, CDR1 is SGHKS, CDR2 YYEKEE (reference sequence). The CDR3 runs 14 residues. The V segment lost 6 bases and the J segment 3 bases; nucleotides outside the gene matches: 5. The CDR3 here is CASTWTGGDTEAFF. CDR3 nucleotides: TGTGCCAGCACCTGGACAGGGGGGGACACTGAAGCTTTCTTT.

This clonotype has a count of ten or more. The V call is TRBV6-6, the J call TRBJ2-2; D is perhaps TRBD2 (6 bases). From germline, CDR1 is MNHNY and CDR2 SVGAGI (reference sequence). Between the trimmed V and J ends, which lost 11 bases and 0 bases, there was a span of 19 bases. This CDR3 region has 16 residues. CDR3 DNA: TGTGCCTCAGCCGGGGGACTGGCTACGAACACCGGGGAGCTGTTTTTT. Protein product: CASAGGLATNTGELFF.

This clonotype occurred many times. The chain carries TRBV2 and TRBJ2-2; D ambiguous. The V gene's germline CDR1 is SNHLY and CDR2 FYNNEI. The V end lost 1 base, the J end lost 8 bases, and 11 bases lay between the germline ends. The CDR3 is 14 amino acids. DNA for the CDR3: TGTGCCAGCAGTGAAGACGCCATCTGGGGGGAGCTGTTTTTT. This translates into CASSEDAIWGELFF.

This clonotype has ten or more counts. The CDR3, as DNA: TGTGCCAGCAGCCAAGTGGGCAGGGACCCCTACAATGAGCAGTTCTTC. It specifies CASSQVGRDPYNEQFF. V usage is TRBV14 and J usage is TRBJ2-1; tentatively, D is TRBD1 or TRBD2 (5 bases each). CDR1 and CDR2 (germline): SGHDN, FVKESK. The V end was cut by 1 base, the J end by 2 bases, with 12 bases between. CDR3 length: 16 residues.

In this sample, this clonotype turned up many times. This chain connects TRBV3-1 to TRBJ2-2, with D perhaps matching TRBD1 or TRBD2 (5 bases each). The CDR3 is 14 amino acids. CDR1 is LGHDT and CDR2 is YNNKEL in the germline V gene (reference sequence). V was clipped by 1 base and J by 4 bases, with 7 bases between them. DNA for the CDR3: TGTGCCAGCAGCCAAGTTGGGGGCACCGGGGAGCTGTTTTTT. This gives the protein CASSQVGGTGELFF.

This clonotype was found many times. The CDR3 sequence: CSAPLTGTGNTIYF. CDR3 nucleotide sequence: TGCAGTGCTCCATTGACAGGGACTGGAAACACCATATATTTT. The rearrangement links TRBV20-1 to TRBJ1-3, with 7 bases that match TRBD1. From germline, CDR1 is DFQATT and CDR2 SNEGSKA (reference sequence). This CDR3 has 14 residues. V shed 5 bases, J shed 2 bases, and the junction held 6 bases outside the gene matches.

The CDR3 spells CASSPLWDRLHQPQHF. DNA for the CDR3: TGTGCCAGTAGTCCTCTCTGGGACAGACTACATCAGCCCCAGCATTTT. V and J are TRBV19 and TRBJ1-5, with TRBD1 identical over 7 bases. J was trimmed by 5 bases and V by 5 bases; bases with no gene match: 12. Germline V CDR1 and CDR2: LNHDA, SQIVND (reference sequence). The CDR3 has 16 residues.

This clonotype was seen repeatedly, ten times or more. This sequence joins TRBV5-6 and TRBJ1-1; D is perhaps TRBD1 (6 bases). The CDR3 covers 14 residues. V lost 3 bases to trimming and J lost 2 bases, with 11 bases between them. CDR1 SGHDT and CDR2 YYEEEE come from the germline V gene. The CDR3 loop reads CASSSGDRNTEAFF. The CDR3 nucleotides are TGTGCCAGCAGCTCAGGGGATCGAAACACTGAAGCTTTCTTT. The full variable domain, completed using reference TRBV5-6 and TRBJ1-1, is DAGVTQSPTHLIKTRGQQVTLRCSPKSGHDTVSWYQQALGQGPQFIFQYYEEEERQRGNFPDRFSGHQFPNYSSELNVNALLLGDSALYLCASSSGDRNTEAFFGQGTRLTVV.

This clonotype has a count of ten or more. V usage is TRBV20-1 and J usage is TRBJ2-3; 10 nucleotides align to TRBD1. Germline V CDR1 and CDR2: DFQATT, SNEGSKA (reference sequence). The trim removed 3 bases at V and 5 bases at J, leaving 8 bases unmatched. CDR3 size: 15 residues. Written as DNA, the CDR3 is TGCAGTGCTAGCGCCTTGGGACAGGGGAGAGATACGCAGTATTTT. Translated: CSASALGQGRDTQYF.